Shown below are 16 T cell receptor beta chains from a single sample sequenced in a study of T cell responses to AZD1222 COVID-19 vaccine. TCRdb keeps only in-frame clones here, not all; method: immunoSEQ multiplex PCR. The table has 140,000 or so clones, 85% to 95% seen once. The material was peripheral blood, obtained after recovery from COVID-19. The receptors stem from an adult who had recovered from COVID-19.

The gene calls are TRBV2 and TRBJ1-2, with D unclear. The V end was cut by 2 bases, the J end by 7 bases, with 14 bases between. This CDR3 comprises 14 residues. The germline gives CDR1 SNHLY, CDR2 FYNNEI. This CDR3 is CASSELLGTGGYTF. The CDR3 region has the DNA TGTGCCAGCAGTGAACTGTTGGGAACGGGTGGCTACACCTTC.

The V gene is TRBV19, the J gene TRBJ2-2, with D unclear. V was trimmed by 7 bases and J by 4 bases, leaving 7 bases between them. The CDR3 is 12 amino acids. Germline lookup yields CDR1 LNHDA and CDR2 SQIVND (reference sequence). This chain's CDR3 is CASTSPTGELFF. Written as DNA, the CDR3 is TGTGCCAGTACTTCGCCCACCGGGGAGCTGTTTTTT.

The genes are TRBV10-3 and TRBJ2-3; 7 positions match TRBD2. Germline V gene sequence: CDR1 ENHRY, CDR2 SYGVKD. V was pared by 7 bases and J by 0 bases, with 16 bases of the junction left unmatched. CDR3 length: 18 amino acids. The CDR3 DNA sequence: TGTGCCATCACTCGAGGCTCGGCTAGCGGTCCAAGCACAGATACGCAGTATTTT. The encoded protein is CAITRGSASGPSTDTQYF.

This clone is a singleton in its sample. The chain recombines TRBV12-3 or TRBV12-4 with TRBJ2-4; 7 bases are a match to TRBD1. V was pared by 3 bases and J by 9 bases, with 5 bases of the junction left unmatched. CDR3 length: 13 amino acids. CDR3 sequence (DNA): TGTGCCAGCAGTTTCACAGGGGAAGGCATTCAGTACTTC. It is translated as CASSFTGEGIQYF.

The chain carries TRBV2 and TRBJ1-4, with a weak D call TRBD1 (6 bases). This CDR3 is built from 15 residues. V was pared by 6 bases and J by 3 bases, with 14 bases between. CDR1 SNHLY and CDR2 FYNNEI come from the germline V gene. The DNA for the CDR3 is TGTGCCAGCAGGGCGTTGACAGGAGCTAATGAAAAACTGTTTTTT. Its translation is CASRALTGANEKLFF. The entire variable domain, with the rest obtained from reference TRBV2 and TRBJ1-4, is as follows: EPEVTQTPSHQVTQMGQEVILRCVPISNHLYFYWYRQILGQKVEFLVSFYNNEISEKSEIFDDQFSVERPDGSNFTLKIRSTKLEDSAMYFCASRALTGANEKLFFGSGTQLSVL.

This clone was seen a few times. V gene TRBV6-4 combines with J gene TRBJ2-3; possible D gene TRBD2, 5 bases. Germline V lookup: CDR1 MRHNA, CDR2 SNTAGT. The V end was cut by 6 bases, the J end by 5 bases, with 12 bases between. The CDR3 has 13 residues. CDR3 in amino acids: CASSLQAGDTQYF. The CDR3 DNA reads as TGTGCCAGCAGCCTCCAGGCGGGAGATACGCAGTATTTT.

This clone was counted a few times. CDR3 DNA: TGTGCCAGCAGCCCCGGGGGGTACCCTGAAGCTTTCTTT. Protein sequence: CASSPGGYPEAFF. The chain joins TRBV3-1 (or the pseudogene TRBV3-2) to TRBJ1-1; D might be TRBD1 (5 bases). Trimming left V 4 bases short and J 6 bases short, with 12 bases between. Germline CDR1 and CDR2: LGHDT and YNNKEL (reference sequence). The CDR3 is 13 amino acids.

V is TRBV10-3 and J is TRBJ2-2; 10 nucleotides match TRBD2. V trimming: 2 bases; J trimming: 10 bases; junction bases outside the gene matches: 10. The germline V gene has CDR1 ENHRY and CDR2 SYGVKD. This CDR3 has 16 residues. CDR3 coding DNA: TGTGCCATCAGTGAGCCCCCGGGACTAGCGACCACGGAGCTGTTTTTT. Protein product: CAISEPPGLATTELFF.

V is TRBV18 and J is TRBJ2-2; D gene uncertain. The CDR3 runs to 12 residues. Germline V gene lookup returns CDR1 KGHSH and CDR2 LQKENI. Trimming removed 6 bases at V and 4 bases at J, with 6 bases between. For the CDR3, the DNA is TGTGCCAGCTCCCCCTCCACCGGGGAGCTGTTTTTT. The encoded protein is CASSPSTGELFF.

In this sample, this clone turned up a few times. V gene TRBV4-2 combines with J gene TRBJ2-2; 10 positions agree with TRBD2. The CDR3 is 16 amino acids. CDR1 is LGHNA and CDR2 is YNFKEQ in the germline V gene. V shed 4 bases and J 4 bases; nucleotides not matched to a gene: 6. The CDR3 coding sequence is TGTGCCAGCAGCCTAAGTGGGACTAGCGTCACCGGGGAGCTGTTTTTT. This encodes CASSLSGTSVTGELFF.

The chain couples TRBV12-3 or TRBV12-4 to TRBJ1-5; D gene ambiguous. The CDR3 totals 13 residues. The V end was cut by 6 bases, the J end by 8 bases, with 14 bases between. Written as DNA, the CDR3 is TGTGCCAGCAGCTCAGGTCTAAGGGAGCCCCAGCATTTT. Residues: CASSSGLREPQHF.

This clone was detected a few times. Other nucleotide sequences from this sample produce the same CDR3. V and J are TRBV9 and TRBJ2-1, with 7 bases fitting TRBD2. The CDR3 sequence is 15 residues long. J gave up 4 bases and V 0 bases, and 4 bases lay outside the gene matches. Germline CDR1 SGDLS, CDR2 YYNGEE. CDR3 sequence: CASSVAAGAYNEQFF. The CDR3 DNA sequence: TGTGCCAGCAGCGTAGCGGCGGGAGCTTACAATGAGCAGTTCTTC.

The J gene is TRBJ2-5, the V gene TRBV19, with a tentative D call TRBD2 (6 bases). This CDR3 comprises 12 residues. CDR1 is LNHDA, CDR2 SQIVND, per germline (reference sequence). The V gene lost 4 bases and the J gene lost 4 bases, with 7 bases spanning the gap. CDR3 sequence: CASSTRGETQYF. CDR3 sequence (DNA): TGTGCCAGTAGTACGCGGGGAGAGACCCAGTACTTC.

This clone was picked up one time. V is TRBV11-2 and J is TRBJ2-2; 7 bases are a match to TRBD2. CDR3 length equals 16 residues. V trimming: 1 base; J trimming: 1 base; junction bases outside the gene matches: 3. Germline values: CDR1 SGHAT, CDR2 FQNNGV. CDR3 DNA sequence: TGTGCCAGCAGCTTAGGCCCTAGCGGGAACACCGGGGAGCTGTTTTTT. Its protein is CASSLGPSGNTGELFF.

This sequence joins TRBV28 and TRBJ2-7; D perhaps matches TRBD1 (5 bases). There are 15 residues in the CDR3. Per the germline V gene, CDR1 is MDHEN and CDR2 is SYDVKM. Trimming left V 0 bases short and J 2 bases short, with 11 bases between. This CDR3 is CASSLWGRDTYEQYF. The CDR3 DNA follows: TGTGCCAGCAGTTTATGGGGCAGGGATACCTACGAGCAGTACTTC.

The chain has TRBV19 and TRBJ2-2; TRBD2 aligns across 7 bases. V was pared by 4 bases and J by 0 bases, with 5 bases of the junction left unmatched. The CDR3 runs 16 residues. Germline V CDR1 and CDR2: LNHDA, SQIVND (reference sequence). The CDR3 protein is CASSSPGLANTGELFF. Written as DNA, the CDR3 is TGTGCCAGTAGTAGCCCCGGACTAGCGAACACCGGGGAGCTGTTTTTT.